The next 13 T cell receptor beta chains were all read from a single sample in a study of blood T cell repertoires in COVID-19. Clones were read by immunoSEQ multiplex PCR, and TCRdb kept only the in-frame ones, dropping some. The sample shows roughly 100,000 clones, about 90% of them seen only once. Sequencing was carried out using peripheral blood. These receptors were collected from a human donor in a cohort sampled during active COVID-19.

This clone has only a few counts. V and J are TRBV5-1 and TRBJ2-2; possible D gene TRBD2, 6 bases. The CDR3 is 13 residues long. Trimming removed 4 bases at V and 5 bases at J, with 9 bases between. The germline gives CDR1 SGHRS, CDR2 YFSETQ. The CDR3 spells CASSGLWTGELFF. For the CDR3, the DNA is TGCGCCAGCAGCGGACTATGGACCGGGGAGCTGTTTTTT.

This rearrangement joins TRBV5-1 to TRBJ1-2; possibly TRBD1 for D (5 bases). The ends were cut back, 4 bases at V and 7 bases at J, with 17 bases in the middle. This CDR3 contains 14 residues. Germline loops: CDR1 SGHRS, CDR2 YFSETQ. The CDR3: CASSRDPGLFGYTF. The DNA for the CDR3 is TGCGCCAGCAGCCGGGACCCGGGACTATTTGGCTACACCTTC.

This clone was observed a single time. The chain recombines TRBV18 with TRBJ2-1; 7 bases line up with TRBD1. Germline CDR1 KGHSH, CDR2 LQKENI. CDR3 length: 15 residues. Trimming removed 4 bases from V and 8 bases from J; junction bases left unmatched: 11. The CDR3 loop reads CASSLRDRVKDEQFF. The CDR3 region has the DNA TGTGCCAGCTCACTCCGAGACAGGGTTAAGGATGAGCAGTTCTTC.

This rearrangement joins TRBV30 to TRBJ2-7; D perhaps matches TRBD2 (6 bases). CDR3 length: 14 residues. The germline V gene encodes CDR1 GTSNPN and CDR2 SVGIG (reference sequence). The V gene lost 4 bases and the J gene lost 2 bases, with 15 bases spanning the gap. CDR3: CAWTRGTATYEQYF. CDR3 nucleotide sequence: TGTGCCTGGACACGCGGGACGGCGACCTACGAGCAGTACTTC.

This clone has just a few counts. Other nucleotide sequences from this sample produce the same CDR3. The V gene is TRBV3-1 (or the pseudogene TRBV3-2), the J gene TRBJ2-1; D is undetermined. CDR3 length: 14 residues. V was shortened by 4 bases and J by 0 bases, with 7 bases between the two germline ends. The V gene's germline CDR1 is LGHDT and CDR2 YNNKEL (reference sequence). The CDR3 sequence is CASSPGSSYNEQFF. CDR3 coding DNA: TGTGCCAGCAGCCCCGGTAGCTCCTACAATGAGCAGTTCTTC.

This chain links TRBV29-1 with TRBJ2-1, with TRBD2 matching 14 bases. Unmatched junction bases numbered 16, after V lost 6 bases and J lost 6 bases. Germline V lookup: CDR1 SQVTM, CDR2 ANQGSEA. This CDR3 spans 18 amino acids. The CDR3 bases are TGCAGCGTCGTACCGGGACTAGCGGGAGTCCCATACGTCAATGAGCAGTTCTTC. Encoded protein: CSVVPGLAGVPYVNEQFF.

The CDR3 here is CASSLQGLREKLFF. Here the CDR3 DNA reads TGCGCCAGCAGCTTACAGGGGCTTAGGGAAAAACTGTTTTTT. This chain joins TRBV5-1 and TRBJ1-4, with 7 bases that match TRBD1. The CDR3 consists of 14 residues. With V trimmed by 2 bases and J by 8 bases, 6 bases remained unmatched. CDR1 and CDR2 from the germline V gene are SGHRS and YFSETQ.

This clone was observed a single time. This chain joins TRBV7-2 and TRBJ1-5, with a weak D call TRBD1 (5 bases). The CDR3 totals 16 residues. The V end lost 5 bases, the J end lost 8 bases, and 22 bases lay between the germline ends. The germline gives CDR1 SGHTA, CDR2 FQGNSA. In nucleotides, the CDR3 is TGTGCCAGCAGCCCTGGGAATTGGCAGGGTAATAAGCCCCAGCATTTT. This translates into CASSPGNWQGNKPQHF.

This clone was seen just once. The rearrangement uses TRBV5-6 and TRBJ2-1; a weak D match, TRBD1 (6 bases). The CDR3 length is 12 residues. V lost 4 bases and J 16 bases, leaving 18 bases between the germline ends. Germline V lookup: CDR1 SGHDT, CDR2 YYEEEE. The CDR3 reads CASSLMTGGCFF. DNA of the CDR3: TGTGCCAGCAGCCTTATGACAGGAGGCTGTTTCTTC. Using reference TRBV5-6 and TRBJ2-1 for the parts outside the CDR3, the full variable domain is DAGVTQSPTHLIKTRGQQVTLRCSPKSGHDTVSWYQQALGQGPQFIFQYYEEEERQRGNFPDRFSGHQFPNYSSELNVNALLLGDSALYLCASSLMTGGCFFGPGTRLTVL.

The genes are TRBV7-2 and TRBJ2-2, with 15 bases identical to TRBD2. The V gene end was trimmed by 5 bases and the J gene end by 5 bases; junction bases not matched to a gene: 6. CDR3 length: 17 amino acids. Germline CDR1 SGHTA, CDR2 FQGNSA. The CDR3 DNA reads TGTGCCAGCAGCCCAAGGACTAGCGGGAGGGGGACCGGGGAGCTGTTTTTT. Protein sequence: CASSPRTSGRGTGELFF.

This clone appeared a single time. The rearrangement joins TRBV5-1 to TRBJ2-7; 7 nucleotides match TRBD1. Germline V lookup: CDR1 SGHRS, CDR2 YFSETQ. With V trimmed by 2 bases and J by 4 bases, 9 bases remained unmatched. The CDR3 extends over 15 amino acids. The DNA of the CDR3 is TGCGCCAGCAGCTTCAAGGGGGCGGAAAATTACGAGCAGTACTTC. Protein: CASSFKGAENYEQYF.

The V call is TRBV9, the J call TRBJ1-5; D is uncertain. Between the trimmed V and J ends, which lost 2 bases and 0 bases, there was a span of 9 bases. Germline CDR1 is SGDLS and CDR2 is YYNGEE. The CDR3 contains 15 residues. As DNA, the CDR3 is TGTGCCAGCAGCGTTCTCGGTGATAGCAATCAGCCCCAGCATTTT. This codes for CASSVLGDSNQPQHF.

This clone has more than one count but fewer than ten. This chain links TRBV12-2 with TRBJ2-7; TRBD1 is the table's D call, not checked against the DNA. TRBV12-2 is a pseudogene segment. The CDR3 has 12 amino acids. The CDR3 DNA reads as TGTGCAAGTCGCTTAGAAGTCCAGGAGCAGTACTTC. Protein product: CASRLEVQEQYF.